A selection of T cell receptor beta chains follows, all from one sample in a study of T cell responses to AZD1222 COVID-19 vaccine. TCRdb's copy holds only in-frame clones and misses some; the assay was immunoSEQ multiplex PCR. Of about 82,000 clones listed, 70% to 90% were seen once; the top ten hold about 12%. The sequenced sample was peripheral blood, obtained 28 days after the second AZD1222 dose. The receptor source for this set is an adult who received the AZD1222 COVID-19 vaccine. The CDR3 runs from the conserved cysteine through the conserved F or W. The order of the fields is J gene, V gene, CDR3 protein.

j_call: TRBJ2-3; v_call: TRBV19; cdr3_aa: CASSMRLAGIGDTQYF
j_call: TRBJ2-3; v_call: TRBV3-1/TRBV3-2; cdr3_aa: CASSLSALETDTQYF
j_call: TRBJ2-2; v_call: TRBV2; cdr3_aa: CASRGTANTGELFF
j_call: TRBJ1-5; v_call: TRBV11-2; cdr3_aa: CASSTQSDQPQHF
j_call: TRBJ1-2; v_call: TRBV10-3; cdr3_aa: CAARPRGNGYTF
j_call: TRBJ2-2; v_call: TRBV6-5; cdr3_aa: CASSYFPGQGTGELFF
j_call: TRBJ2-1; v_call: TRBV19; cdr3_aa: CASSTGTSGYNEQFF
j_call: TRBJ1-1; v_call: TRBV12-5; cdr3_aa: CASGFGLLGRGPGFF
j_call: TRBJ2-5; v_call: TRBV7-3; cdr3_aa: CASSPSGRARGETQYF
j_call: TRBJ1-6; v_call: TRBV7-9; cdr3_aa: CASSLERWTGTGNSPLHF
j_call: TRBJ2-5; v_call: TRBV28; cdr3_aa: CASSSQETQYF
j_call: TRBJ1-6; v_call: TRBV4-3; cdr3_aa: CASQQSKGMNSPLHF
j_call: TRBJ2-7; v_call: TRBV3-1/TRBV3-2; cdr3_aa: CASRSSTGFYEQYF
j_call: TRBJ2-5; v_call: TRBV19; cdr3_aa: CASSMSGLQRRETQYF
j_call: TRBJ1-1; v_call: TRBV6-5; cdr3_aa: CASATTNTEAFF
j_call: TRBJ1-5; v_call: TRBV24-1; cdr3_aa: CATSDRAGGAPQHF
j_call: TRBJ1-1; v_call: TRBV21-1; cdr3_aa: CASKVWGDTEAFF
j_call: TRBJ2-1; v_call: TRBV6-5; cdr3_aa: CASSLVRGRGEQFF
j_call: TRBJ1-1; v_call: TRBV11-3; cdr3_aa: CASSLASLNTEAFF
j_call: TRBJ2-7; v_call: TRBV4-1; cdr3_aa: CASSHQAGGVYEQYF
j_call: TRBJ1-5; v_call: TRBV15; cdr3_aa: CATSREEQGRNQPQHF
j_call: TRBJ2-3; v_call: TRBV7-9; cdr3_aa: CASSILAGAGDTQYF
j_call: TRBJ1-5; v_call: TRBV27; cdr3_aa: CASSRQTGQLNQPQHF
j_call: TRBJ1-2; v_call: TRBV19; cdr3_aa: CASSPGPTTYGYTF
j_call: TRBJ1-6; v_call: TRBV29-1; cdr3_aa: CSVSFDRENSPLHF
j_call: TRBJ2-4; v_call: TRBV2; cdr3_aa: CASSINGQGSIQYF
j_call: TRBJ1-2; v_call: TRBV7-8; cdr3_aa: CASSLAGTGNGYTF
j_call: TRBJ1-2; v_call: TRBV6-5; cdr3_aa: CASSYSGGGAGGYTF
j_call: TRBJ2-2; v_call: TRBV27; cdr3_aa: CASRPGQGAAGELFF
j_call: TRBJ2-4; v_call: TRBV4-3; cdr3_aa: CASSQGLTGVAKNIQYF
j_call: TRBJ1-2; v_call: TRBV25-1; cdr3_aa: CASSEFGRNGYTF
j_call: TRBJ1-3; v_call: TRBV4-2; cdr3_aa: CASSQDPAGWGGNTIYF
j_call: TRBJ1-3; v_call: TRBV3-1/TRBV3-2; cdr3_aa: CASSPPSRGNTIYF
j_call: TRBJ2-1; v_call: TRBV5-1; cdr3_aa: CASSLGRAVYNEQFF
j_call: TRBJ1-4; v_call: TRBV6-5; cdr3_aa: CASSYDIGEKLFF
j_call: TRBJ1-2; v_call: TRBV11-2; cdr3_aa: CASSFVGNYGYTF
j_call: TRBJ2-5; v_call: TRBV5-1; cdr3_aa: CASSSGIRLAGEETQYF
j_call: TRBJ1-2; v_call: TRBV28; cdr3_aa: CASTPGTGLGGYTF
j_call: TRBJ2-5; v_call: TRBV11-2; cdr3_aa: CASSLEGMETQYF
j_call: TRBJ2-2; v_call: TRBV30; cdr3_aa: CAWKKGQNTGELFF
j_call: TRBJ2-1; v_call: TRBV11-3; cdr3_aa: CASSLDRQAYNEQFF
j_call: TRBJ1-3; v_call: TRBV6-5; cdr3_aa: CASSHQGAGGNTIYF
j_call: TRBJ2-1; v_call: TRBV24-1; cdr3_aa: CATSGAPMVQFF
j_call: TRBJ1-4; v_call: TRBV5-1; cdr3_aa: CASSNPGTGGRDEKLFF
j_call: TRBJ1-1; v_call: TRBV19; cdr3_aa: CASSMNREGTEAFF
j_call: TRBJ1-5; v_call: TRBV28; cdr3_aa: CASSTGVGGLSNQPQHF
j_call: TRBJ2-4; v_call: TRBV7-2; cdr3_aa: CASSDQTPSDIQYF
j_call: TRBJ1-6; v_call: TRBV6-5; cdr3_aa: CASSYSGQGDSPLHF
j_call: TRBJ2-7; v_call: TRBV28; cdr3_aa: CASSLTQAEQYF